One and the same sample provided the 26 T cell receptor beta chains below, sequenced in a study of metastatic and nonmetastatic thyroid tumors. TCRdb re-called the PCR reads with MiXCR. The repertoire holds roughly 13,000 clones, about a quarter seen once, with approximately 11% in the top ten. Before thyroid surgery, none of the patients had received any treatment. Sequenced: tumor tissue. The receptors were sampled from a female donor with papillary thyroid cancer or a benign thyroid nodule (not recorded which). Some clones in this sample may be carry-over from other donors' samples.

Ten or more counts support this clone. The chain combines TRBV6-1 with TRBJ2-3; 11 nucleotides match TRBD2. V gave up 6 bases and J gave up 7 bases; unmatched junction bases: 3. Germline loops: CDR1 MNHNS, CDR2 SASEGT. This CDR3 is built from 13 residues. The DNA for the CDR3 is TGTGCCAGCAGGGGACTAGCGGATCATACGCAGTATTTT. It codes for CASRGLADHTQYF.

The chain has TRBV7-8 and TRBJ2-3; D may be TRBD2 (5 bases). Germline CDR1 and CDR2: SGHVS and FQNEAQ. This CDR3 has 17 amino acids. Trimming removed 1 base at V and 5 bases at J, with 19 bases between. The DNA of the CDR3 is TGTGCCAGCAGCTTAGGGAGCCGAGCTAGCTTGAGAGATACGCAGTATTTT. As protein: CASSLGSRASLRDTQYF.

This clone came up a few times. The chain has TRBV6-1 and TRBJ2-7; D is possibly TRBD1 (6 bases). Per germline, CDR1 MNHNS and CDR2 SASEGT. V was clipped by 7 bases and J by 3 bases, with 16 bases between them. The CDR3 has 14 residues. The CDR3 nucleotides are TGTGCCAGCACACAACAGGGATCGGACTACGAGCAGTACTTC. Its translation: CASTQQGSDYEQYF.

This chain connects TRBV4-1 to TRBJ2-1, with TRBD1 matching 9 bases. The CDR3 consists of 13 residues. V was clipped by 4 bases and J by 13 bases; unmatched bases: 8. CDR1 is MGHRA and CDR2 is YSYEKL in the germline V gene. The CDR3 coding sequence is TGCGCCAGCAGCCGAGACAGGGGGGTTTATCAGTTCTTC. Amino acid sequence: CASSRDRGVYQFF.

V gene TRBV20-1 combines with J gene TRBJ2-5, with no clear D. CDR3 length: 15 amino acids. The germline V gene encodes CDR1 DFQATT and CDR2 SNEGSKA (reference sequence). V dropped 0 bases and J dropped 8 bases, with 19 bases sitting between them. CDR3 bases: TGCAGTGCTAGAGATTTCAGTGCGGCAAAATATACCCAGTACTTC. It translates to CSARDFSAAKYTQYF.

The rearrangement joins TRBV5-1 to TRBJ2-2; D could derive from TRBD1 or TRBD2 (5 bases each). V was shortened by 6 bases and J by 1 base, with 22 bases between the two germline ends. Germline V lookup: CDR1 SGHRS, CDR2 YFSETQ. The length of the CDR3 is 18 residues. The DNA of the CDR3 is TGCGCCAGCACCCCTGGGGACCAGGGAGTTTGGAACACCGGGGAGCTGTTTTTT. It yields the protein CASTPGDQGVWNTGELFF.

This clone appeared a few times. The chain carries TRBV19 and TRBJ1-5; no clear D. Deletions cut 5 bases from V and 6 bases from J, with 14 bases between. The CDR3 has 14 amino acids. CDR1 and CDR2 (germline): LNHDA, SQIVND (reference sequence). The CDR3 DNA reads TGTGCCAGTAGTTTCGGGGTACCGGGTCAGCCCCAGCATTTT. Its protein is CASSFGVPGQPQHF.

This clone showed up just once. The junction differs from germline at one of its ends, possibly a read error. V gene TRBV11-1 combines with J gene TRBJ2-1; 12 nucleotides line up with TRBD2. The CDR3 is made up of 17 amino acids. The V gene's germline CDR1 is SGHAT and CDR2 FQDESV (reference sequence). This chain's CDR3 is CASILVGIASGRDEQFF. The CDR3 DNA reads as TGTGCCAGCATCTTAGTTGGGATCGCTAGCGGGAGGGATGAGCAGTTCTTC. The whole variable domain, remainder taken from reference TRBV11-1 and TRBJ2-1, is EAEVAQSPRYKITEKSQAVAFWCDPISGHATLYWYRQILGQGPELLVQFQDESVVDDSQLPKDRFSAERLKGVDSTLKIQPAELGDSAMYLCASILVGIASGRDEQFFGPGTRLTVL.

The rearrangement links TRBV20-1 to TRBJ2-5; D is uncertain. The CDR3 loop spans 11 amino acids. Germline CDR1 DFQATT, CDR2 SNEGSKA (reference sequence). The germline V and J ends were trimmed by 6 bases and 0 bases, with 5 bases remaining between them. The CDR3 sequence is CSAQDQETQYF. The CDR3 DNA is TGCAGTGCCCAGGACCAAGAGACCCAGTACTTC.

This clone has a count of ten or more. The CDR3 loop reads CSASDSTGSNTIYF. The CDR3 DNA follows: TGCAGTGCTAGCGACTCCACGGGGTCAAACACCATATATTTT. The chain joins TRBV20-1 to TRBJ1-3; no definite D call. CDR3 size: 14 residues. With 3 bases removed from V and 6 bases from J, the gap between germline ends came to 15 bases. The V gene's germline CDR1 is DFQATT and CDR2 SNEGSKA (reference sequence).

This clone has more than one count but fewer than ten. The rearrangement links TRBV27 to TRBJ2-7, with 12 bases lining up with TRBD2. This CDR3 is 16 amino acids long. CDR1 and CDR2 from the germline V gene are MNHEY and SMNVEV (reference sequence). After removal of 6 bases from V and 7 bases from J, the junction contained 13 bases not matched to a gene. CDR3 amino acids: CASSQHLAGGPREQYF. The CDR3 nucleotides read TGTGCCAGCAGCCAACATCTAGCGGGAGGGCCTCGGGAGCAGTACTTC.

This clone was picked up a small number of times. The germline gene is not matched at one end of the junction; a read error may be the cause. The J gene is TRBJ2-6, the V gene TRBV10-2, with D possibly being TRBD1 or TRBD2 (5 bases each). The CDR3 is 13 amino acids. The germline V gene has CDR1 WSHSY and CDR2 SAAADI. The CDR3 nucleotides are TGTGCCAGCAGTGACGGGGCTAGGAAGACCCAGTACTTT. The encoded protein is CASSDGARKTQYF.

This clone was observed once. The chain combines TRBV20-1 with TRBJ1-5; D is unclear. Trimming shortened V by 1 base and J by 3 bases, and 13 bases separated the two germline ends. The germline gives CDR1 DFQATT, CDR2 SNEGSKA (reference sequence). The CDR3 has 15 residues. The CDR3: CSARVGRTINQPQHF. The CDR3 DNA reads as TGCAGTGCTAGAGTTGGCAGGACCATCAATCAGCCCCAGCATTTT.

In this sample, this clone is medium-sized. The chain recombines TRBV6-1 with TRBJ2-7; TRBD2 matches at 7 bases. Germline-derived CDR1 and CDR2 are MNHNS and SASEGT. V lost 4 bases to trimming and J lost 6 bases; unmatched junction nucleotides: 9. This CDR3 has 14 amino acids. CDR3 in DNA: TGTGCCAGCAGTGCCCGGGGCGGGAGTGGCGAGCAGTACTTC. It encodes CASSARGGSGEQYF.

Relative to its sample, this clone is medium-sized. V gene TRBV2 combines with J gene TRBJ2-1, with TRBD2 identical over 8 bases. The V and J ends lost 5 bases and 2 bases, in that order; junction bases with no gene match: 2. Germline CDR1 reads SNHLY; CDR2 reads FYNNEI. CDR3 length: 14 amino acids. In nucleotides, the CDR3 is TGTGCCAGCAGTCTACTAGCGGCCTACAATGAGCAGTTCTTC. Its translation is CASSLLAAYNEQFF.

This clone is medium-sized in the sample. The chain employs TRBV20-1 and TRBJ2-7; TRBD2 matches at 7 bases. Trimming at V came to 4 bases and at J to 6 bases, leaving 12 bases not matched to a gene. This CDR3 has 14 residues. Germline V gene data show CDR1 as DFQATT and CDR2 as SNEGSKA (reference sequence). This chain's CDR3 is CSATRTSRESEQYF. CDR3 DNA sequence: TGCAGTGCTACGCGCACCTCGCGGGAGTCCGAGCAGTACTTC.

This clone was seen more than once but under ten times. V and J are TRBV6-1 and TRBJ2-2; D is unresolved. The CDR3 is 12 amino acids. V lost 6 bases and J 6 bases, leaving 8 bases between the germline ends. CDR1 is MNHNS and CDR2 is SASEGT in the germline V gene. CDR3 sequence: CASSLQAGELFF. The CDR3 DNA follows: TGTGCCAGCAGCCTTCAGGCCGGGGAGCTGTTTTTT.

To note about this clone: The junction does not match germline at one end; this may be a read error. The chain links TRBV28 to TRBJ2-1; TRBD2 matches at 7 bases. Germline assignment: CDR1 MDHEN and CDR2 SYDVKM. The CDR3 runs to 17 residues. The CDR3 region is CASRTSWRTSFDNDQFF. Here the CDR3 DNA reads TGTGCCAGCAGGACTAGCTGGAGGACCTCGTTTGACAATGATCAGTTCTTC.

The chain uses TRBV20-1 and TRBJ1-6; tentatively, D is TRBD1 (5 bases). The CDR3 covers 15 residues. With 0 bases removed from V and 7 bases from J, the gap between germline ends came to 13 bases. Germline assignment: CDR1 DFQATT and CDR2 SNEGSKA (reference sequence). The CDR3 region is CSARDLGRENSPLHF. The CDR3 DNA reads as TGCAGTGCTAGAGATCTCGGCAGGGAAAATTCACCCCTCCACTTT.

The rearrangement links TRBV20-1 to TRBJ2-7; TRBD2 matches at 7 bases. V lost 7 bases and J lost 5; bases outside the gene matches: 14. Germline loops: CDR1 DFQATT, CDR2 SNEGSKA (reference sequence). The CDR3 consists of 14 residues. The CDR3 sequence is CSVRGGGSRHEQYF. As DNA, the CDR3 is TGCAGTGTTAGGGGAGGCGGGAGTCGCCACGAGCAGTACTTC.

This clone is judged medium-sized. The chain employs TRBV5-1 and TRBJ2-7; 7 bases line up with TRBD1. Germline CDR1 SGHRS, CDR2 YFSETQ. CDR3 length equals 16 residues. Trimming removed 2 bases from V and 5 bases from J; junction bases left unmatched: 13. This chain's CDR3 is CASSFGDSSTGDEQYF. The DNA for the CDR3 is TGCGCCAGCAGCTTCGGGGACAGTAGCACCGGGGACGAGCAGTACTTC.

The chain has TRBV5-1 and TRBJ2-3; D is possibly TRBD1 or TRBD2 (6 bases each). With 4 bases removed from V and 3 bases from J, the gap between germline ends came to 12 bases. The CDR3 consists of 14 residues. Germline V gene data show CDR1 as SGHRS and CDR2 as YFSETQ. CDR3 amino acids: CASSPGGLTDTQYF. Written as DNA, the CDR3 is TGCGCCAGCAGCCCCGGGGGCTTGACAGATACGCAGTATTTT.

This clone is medium-sized. CDR3 loop: CASSPSAVNTEAFF. CDR3 DNA: TGTGCCAGTAGTCCTTCGGCGGTGAACACTGAAGCTTTCTTT. The rearrangement joins TRBV19 to TRBJ1-1; no clear D gene. V was cut by 5 bases and J by 0 bases, with 10 bases left in between. Germline lookup yields CDR1 LNHDA and CDR2 SQIVND (reference sequence). This CDR3 is built from 14 residues.

V is TRBV7-2 and J is TRBJ1-1, with unresolved D. Trimming pared 2 bases from V and 1 base from J, leaving 5 bases between. This CDR3 spans 13 amino acids. CDR1 is SGHTA and CDR2 is FQGNSA in the germline V gene. CDR3 sequence reads: CASSLFENTEAFF. For the CDR3, the DNA is TGTGCCAGCAGCTTATTCGAGAACACTGAAGCTTTCTTT.

The rearrangement uses TRBV2 and TRBJ2-1; 10 positions match TRBD2. J was trimmed by 8 bases and V by 6 bases; bases with no gene match: 13. The germline V gene has CDR1 SNHLY and CDR2 FYNNEI. CDR3 length: 16 residues. Written as DNA, the CDR3 is TGTGCCAGCAGCCTCGCCGGAGCGGGGGGGTGGGATGAGCAGTTCTTC. The encoded protein is CASSLAGAGGWDEQFF. The full variable domain, rest sourced from reference TRBV2 and TRBJ2-1, is EPEVTQTPSHQVTQMGQEVILRCVPISNHLYFYWYRQILGQKVEFLVSFYNNEISEKSEIFDDQFSVERPDGSNFTLKIRSTKLEDSAMYFCASSLAGAGGWDEQFFGPGTRLTVL.

In its sample, this clone was seen a few times. The chain couples TRBV3-1 to TRBJ1-1; D is undetermined. V gave up 0 bases and J gave up 3 bases, with 8 bases separating them. Germline V gene lookup returns CDR1 LGHDT and CDR2 YNNKEL (reference sequence). The CDR3 covers 14 residues. For the CDR3, the DNA is TGTGCCAGCAGCCAAGATTGGACGGACACTGAAGCTTTCTTT. Its protein product is CASSQDWTDTEAFF.